One T cell receptor (beta chain) is described in this entry. Its antigen is as yet unknown. These data come from a study of Ad26.COV2.S vaccination and SARS-CoV-2 variants. Study details: In the COV1001 trial, the donor was in the Ad26.COV2.S arm.

Germline lookup yields CDR1 GTSNPN and CDR2 SVGIG (reference sequence). CDR3 length equals 14 residues. V lost 2 bases and J lost 2, with 12 bases in between. Study-wide results and caveats: Recipients of either vaccine or placebo displayed similar breadth of non-spike TCRs.

The treatment: 19 received Ad26.COV2.S at low or high dose, single or two shots; about five received placebo; per-sample allocation not given. After the first vaccine or placebo injection, samples were drawn on day 63. TCRdb's table, derived via immunoSEQ multiplex PCR, lists solely in-frame clones and lacks some. The data show around 300,000 clones, less than 90% seen once. The receptor was isolated from a person aged 18-65 years who received the Ad26.COV2.S COVID-19 vaccine or a placebo. The sequenced sample was peripheral blood, obtained in a trial of Ad26.COV2.S vaccine versus placebo. The chain carries TRBV30 and TRBJ1-1; possibly TRBD1 for D (5 bases). The CDR3 region has the DNA TGTGCCTGGAGTCTGAACAGGCGAAACACTGAAGCTTTCTTT. Protein sequence: CAWSLNRRNTEAFF.